There are a few counts of the clone carrying this TCR beta chain. Antigen specificity is unknown. Investigators reverse transcribed all isolated RNA, so they sequenced expressed TCRB transcripts. The repertoire was sequenced with immunoSEQ multiplex PCR; TCRdb's copy has only in-frame clones and lacks some. The sample has around 400,000 clones, more than 12% seen once. The data are from a study of beta chain features in type 1 diabetes. Whole-study results and caveats: These data did not resolve whether HLA type affects TCRB rearrangement.

With 0 bases removed from V and 0 bases from J, the gap between germline ends came to 9 bases. From germline, CDR1 is SGDLS and CDR2 YYNGEE. The CDR3 length is 16 residues. The sequence was obtained from a woman between 18 and 29 years old in good health. The V call is TRBV9, the J call TRBJ2-2; D is unclear. Sequenced: naive CD4+ T cells from blood. CDR3 DNA: TGTGCCAGCAGCGTAGGTCCCATTTCGAACACCGGGGAGCTGTTTTTT. This sequence encodes CASSVGPISNTGELFF.